This TCR beta chain originates from a study of T-cell reconstitution after alpha-beta-depleted transplantation in children. The study, taken as a whole, reports: It was newly produced T cells that mostly accounted for T-cell counts and diversity one year after transplant.

On this clonotype itself: Antigen unknown.

The authors prepared the TCRbeta library with unique molecular identifiers. TCRdb re-derived calls from the PCR reads in MiXCR, one entry per CDR3 protein. Found here are 450,000 to 600,000 distinct CDR3 sequences, over 10% of them singletons; the top ten hold around 2.2%. Germline-derived CDR1 and CDR2 are DFQATT and SNEGSKA (reference sequence). The CDR3 loop spans 14 amino acids. Trimming at V came to 2 bases and at J to 8 bases, leaving 7 bases not matched to a gene. The TCR originated in a male patient younger than 18 who had a stem cell transplant for acute myeloid leukemia, so the T cells may come from the graft donor. The sequencing here drew on PBMCs, mostly from graft donor cells, taken 360 days after TCRalphabeta/CD19-depleted stem cell transplant. The chain recombines TRBV20-1 with TRBJ2-7; TRBD2 matches 12 bases. CDR3 sequence: CSARTAGTSGQQYF. The CDR3 DNA sequence: TGCAGTGCTAGAACCGCCGGGACTAGCGGGCAGCAGTACTTC.